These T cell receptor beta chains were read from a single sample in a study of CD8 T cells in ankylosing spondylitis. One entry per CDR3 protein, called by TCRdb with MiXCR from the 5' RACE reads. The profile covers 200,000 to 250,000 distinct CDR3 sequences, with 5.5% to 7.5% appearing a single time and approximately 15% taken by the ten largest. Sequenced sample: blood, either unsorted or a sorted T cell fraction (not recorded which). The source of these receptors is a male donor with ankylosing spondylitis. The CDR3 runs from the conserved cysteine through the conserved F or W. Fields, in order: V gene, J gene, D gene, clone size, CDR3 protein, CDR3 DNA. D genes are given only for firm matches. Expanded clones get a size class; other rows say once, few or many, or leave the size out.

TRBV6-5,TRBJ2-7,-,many,CASSRRPYEQYF,TGTGCCAGCAGTCGACGGCCCTACGAGCAGTACTTC
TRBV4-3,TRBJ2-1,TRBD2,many,CASSQVGLAGDGQFF,TGCGCCAGCAGCCAAGTAGGACTAGCGGGAGACGGGCAGTTCTTC
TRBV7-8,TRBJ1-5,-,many,CASSRYRGNQPQHF,TGTGCCAGCAGCCGATACAGGGGCAATCAGCCCCAGCATTTT
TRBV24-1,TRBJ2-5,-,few,CATSVSGGEETQYF,TGTGCCACCAGTGTATCTGGCGGGGAAGAGACCCAGTACTTC
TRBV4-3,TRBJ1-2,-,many,CASSQVLSWLHGYTF,TGCGCCAGCAGCCAAGTCCTCTCCTGGTTGCATGGCTACACCTTC
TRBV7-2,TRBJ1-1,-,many,CASSFGVTEAFF,TGTGCCAGCAGCTTCGGGGTCACTGAAGCTTTCTTT
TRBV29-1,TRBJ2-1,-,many,CSVEQDSSYNEQFF,TGCAGCGTTGAGCAAGACAGCTCCTACAATGAGCAGTTCTTC
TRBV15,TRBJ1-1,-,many,CATSRERRGRISAEAFF,TGTGCCACCAGCAGAGAAAGAAGGGGAAGAATTTCAGCTGAAGCTTTCTTT
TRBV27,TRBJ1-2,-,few,CASSFDQRNGYTF,TGTGCCAGCAGTTTTGACCAGAGGAATGGCTACACCTTC
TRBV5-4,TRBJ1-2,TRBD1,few,CASSGFQTGGAHYGYTF,TGTGCCAGCAGCGGGTTCCAAACAGGGGGCGCACACTATGGCTACACCTTC
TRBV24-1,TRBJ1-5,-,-,CATNREVQINQPQHF,TGTGCCACCAACAGGGAAGTTCAGATCAATCAGCCCCAGCATTTT
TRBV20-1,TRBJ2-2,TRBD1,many,CSARVEGAFTGELFF,TGCAGTGCTAGGGTTGAGGGGGCGTTCACCGGGGAGCTGTTTTTT
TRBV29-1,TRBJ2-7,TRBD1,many,CSVPGTGEYEQYF,TGCAGCGTTCCCGGGACAGGGGAGTACGAGCAGTACTTC
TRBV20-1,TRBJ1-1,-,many,CSARGRGNTEAFF,TGCAGTGCTAGGGGCAGGGGGAACACTGAAGCTTTCTTT
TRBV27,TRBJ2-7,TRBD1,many,CASRVRGTGAYEQYF,TGTGCCAGCAGGGTCCGAGGGACAGGGGCCTACGAGCAGTACTTC